This T cell receptor beta chain emerged from a study of blood T cells in healthy people across ages. General study results and limits: Changes in expanded clonotypes were possibly confounded, as the CMV status of donors was unknown.

PCR was performed a second time for 7 to 11 cycles using a sample-barcoded 5' primer and a J-beta primer mix. Each cDNA molecule received a tag from a template-switch adaptor that had 12 random nucleotides. One entry per CDR3 protein, called by TCRdb with MiXCR from the 5' RACE reads. The data show almost 800,000 distinct CDR3 sequences, over 45% seen once. CDR1 and CDR2 (germline): SQVTM, ANQGSEA. Trimming stripped 4 bases from V and 8 bases from J, with 17 bases between. There are 13 residues in the CDR3. Turning to this clonotype: Its antigen remains unidentified.

The TCR originated in a man under 40 in good health. Sequences were obtained from blood. The chain is built from TRBV29-1 and TRBJ1-2, with D possibly matching TRBD1 (6 bases). The CDR3 reads CSVGNRDNKGYTF. CDR3 coding DNA: TGCAGCGTTGGGAACCGGGACAACAAAGGCTACACCTTC. Full variable domain (outside the CDR3, taken from reference TRBV29-1 and TRBJ1-2): SAVISQKPSRDICQRGTSLTIQCQVDSQVTMMFWYRQQPGQSLTLIATANQGSEATYESGFVIDKFPISRPNLTFSTLTVSNMSPEDSSIYLCSVGNRDNKGYTFGSGTRLTVV.